This T cell receptor (beta chain) was captured in a study of regulatory T cells in long-lasting Graves disease. Relying on iRepertoire HTBI primers and Arm-PCR of CDR3 regions, the team built TCR beta libraries. From the multiplex PCR reads, TCRdb called clonotypes with MiXCR, one entry per CDR3 protein. Of 400,000 to 650,000 distinct CDR3 sequences listed, about 15% are singletons. The time point was: newly diagnosed GD, antithyroid drugs for less than 3 months. The authors made the TCR library using RNA they extracted from PBMCs. Diagnosing Graves' disease relied on the American Thyroid Association guidelines. A roughly 9-milliliter sample of peripheral blood was drawn into EDTA tubes. The CDR3 length is 12 residues. The J segment lost 6 bases and the V segment lost 6 bases, leaving 4 bases of the junction unmatched. Germline CDR1 reads MNHEY; CDR2 reads SMNVEV (reference sequence). This clonotype was seen repeatedly, ten times or more. Antigen unknown.

Findings and limits, study-wide: TRBV28, TRBJ1-2 and TRBJ2-5 were segments that persistent disease favored. Shared public clonotypes totalled 2,741 in persistent patients, compared with about 930 in new patients.

These data were likewise used in another study, on T cells in Graves' hyperthyroidism and ophthalmopathy.

Specimen: peripheral blood mononuclear cells (PBMCs), collected at new diagnosis, from a patient treated with antithyroid drugs. The sequence was obtained from a woman aged 35-60 years with Graves disease. This chain links TRBV27 with TRBJ1-2, with TRBD1 identical over 7 bases. The chain's CDR3 is CASSLTGDGYTF. The DNA for the CDR3 is TGTGCCAGCAGCCTAACAGGGGATGGCTACACCTTC.